This TCR beta chain emerged from a study of TIL therapy for anti-PD-1-resistant metastatic lung cancer. Across the whole study: Median patient age was nearly 55, ranging 38-75 years. Overall study findings and caveats: Many TIL product clones were absent from baseline tumor, suggesting clonal contraction. Compared with baseline intratumoral T cells, expanded TIL cultures were more clonal and less diverse (approximately 6% vs 31%).

The libraries were made with immunoSEQ v3. Method: immunoSEQ multiplex PCR; TCRdb's copy keeps in-frame clones and lacks some. The data show 10,000 to 12,000 clones, around 56% seen once. The time point here: pre-treatment sample, taken before nivolumab and TIL therapy. Most excised metastases sampled were pleural nodules or supraclavicular lymph nodes. V dropped 4 bases and J dropped 13 bases, with 16 bases sitting between them. Germline lookup yields CDR1 SQVTM and CDR2 ANQGSEA. The CDR3 loop spans 11 amino acids. In this sample, this clone is medium-sized. What it binds is unknown. This material consisted of tumor tissue, taken at baseline. The chain has TRBV29-1 and TRBJ1-2; no clear D gene. This sequence originates from a person between 25 and 79 years old with non-small cell lung cancer. CDR3 amino acids: CSVALLGLVTF. In DNA form, the CDR3 reads TGCAGCGTTGCGTTGTTGGGGTTAGTCACCTTC.